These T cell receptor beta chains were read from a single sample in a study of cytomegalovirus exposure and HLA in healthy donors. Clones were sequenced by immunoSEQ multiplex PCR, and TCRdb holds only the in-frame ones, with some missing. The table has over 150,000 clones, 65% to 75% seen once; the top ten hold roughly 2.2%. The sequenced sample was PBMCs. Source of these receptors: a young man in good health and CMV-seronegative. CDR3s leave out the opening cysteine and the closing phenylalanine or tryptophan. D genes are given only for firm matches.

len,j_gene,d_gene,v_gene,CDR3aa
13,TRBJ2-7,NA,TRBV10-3,AIKPHQGHTYEQY
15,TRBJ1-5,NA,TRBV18,ASSPPWGRVEEQPQH
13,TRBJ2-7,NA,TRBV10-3,AISPFSRQSYEQY
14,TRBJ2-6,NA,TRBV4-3,ASSQGPTSGANVLT
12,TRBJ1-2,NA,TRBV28,ASSQGPTNYGYT
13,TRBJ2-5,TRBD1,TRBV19,ASSMGQGVRETQY
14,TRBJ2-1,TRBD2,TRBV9,ASSAGTSGVGNEQF
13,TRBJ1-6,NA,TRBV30,AWSGLRGINSPLH
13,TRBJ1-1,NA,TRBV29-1,SVGKNLRGSTEAF
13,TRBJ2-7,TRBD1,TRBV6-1,ASSSGTGGNYEQY
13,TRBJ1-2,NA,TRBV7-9,ASSPPGWPNDGYT
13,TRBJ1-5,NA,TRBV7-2,ASSLQGNSNQPQH
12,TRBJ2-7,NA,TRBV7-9,ASSQVEGTYEQY